The next 12 T cell receptor beta chains were all read from a single sample in a study of blood T cell repertoires in COVID-19. Only in-frame clones appear in the TCRdb table, and some are missing; sequencing was by immunoSEQ multiplex PCR. The data show 53,000 or so clones, approximately 80% seen once. The sample was peripheral blood. The receptors derive from a man in his 70s with active or convalescent COVID-19.

The chain couples TRBV28 to TRBJ2-7; 10 nucleotides agree with TRBD1. The junction had 4 bases not matched to a gene; V was cut back by 2 bases and J by 3 bases. The CDR3 is made up of 15 amino acids. Germline V gene data show CDR1 as MDHEN and CDR2 as SYDVKM. The CDR3: CASSLRQGALYEQYF. CDR3 coding DNA: TGTGCCAGCAGTTTAAGACAGGGGGCACTCTACGAGCAGTACTTC. Complete variable domain (other parts from reference TRBV28 and TRBJ2-7): DVKVTQSSRYLVKRTGEKVFLECVQDMDHENMFWYRQDPGLGLRLIYFSYDVKMKEKGDIPEGYSVSREKKERFSLILESASTNQTSMYLCASSLRQGALYEQYFGPGTRLTVT.

The chain combines TRBV2 with TRBJ2-2, with D possibly matching TRBD1 (6 bases). The V gene lost 7 bases and the J gene lost 6 bases, with 9 bases spanning the gap. The CDR3 consists of 12 residues. Germline loops: CDR1 SNHLY, CDR2 FYNNEI. As DNA, the CDR3 is TGTGCCAGCACAGCAGGGGCCGGGGAGCTGTTTTTT. Translated, it gives CASTAGAGELFF. The entire variable domain, with the rest obtained from reference TRBV2 and TRBJ2-2, is as follows: EPEVTQTPSHQVTQMGQEVILRCVPISNHLYFYWYRQILGQKVEFLVSFYNNEISEKSEIFDDQFSVERPDGSNFTLKIRSTKLEDSAMYFCASTAGAGELFFGEGSRLTVL.

Only one count was recorded for this clone. CDR3 nucleotides: TGTGCCAGCAGCTTAGCGCAAAGCTCCGATGGCTACACCTTC. Its translation is CASSLAQSSDGYTF. The genes are TRBV7-2 and TRBJ1-2; no clear D. V gave up 0 bases and J gave up 6 bases, with 11 bases separating them. Germline assignment: CDR1 SGHTA and CDR2 FQGNSA. The CDR3 is made up of 14 amino acids. The full variable domain, with the rest looked up from reference TRBV7-2 and TRBJ1-2, is GAGVSQSPSNKVTEKGKDVELRCDPISGHTALYWYRQSLGQGLEFLIYFQGNSAPDKSGLPSDRFSAERTGGSVSTLTIQRTQQEDSAVYLCASSLAQSSDGYTFGSGTRLTVV.

This clone was counted once. The gene calls are TRBV5-6 and TRBJ1-4; 8 bases map to TRBD1. This CDR3 contains 15 residues. Trimming at V came to 2 bases and at J to 8 bases, leaving 8 bases not matched to a gene. Looked up from germline, CDR1 is SGHDT and CDR2 is YYEEEE. The DNA of the CDR3 is TGTGCCAGCAGCTTACGGACAGGGAGTGGCGAAAAACTGTTTTTT. Translated, it gives CASSLRTGSGEKLFF.

V gene TRBV28 combines with J gene TRBJ1-1; unclear D gene. In germline, CDR1 is MDHEN, CDR2 SYDVKM. Trimming pared 7 bases from V and 3 bases from J, leaving 12 bases between. This CDR3 spans 13 amino acids. The CDR3, as DNA: TGTGCCAGCAAACCATATAGAGACACTGAAGCTTTCTTT. It encodes CASKPYRDTEAFF.

Note on this clone: The junction departs from the called germline gene at one end, perhaps through a read error. V and J are TRBV10-3 and TRBJ2-7; 10 positions match TRBD1. This CDR3 region has 13 residues. Looked up from germline, CDR1 is ENHRY and CDR2 is SYGVKD. The CDR3 here is CAISGGRDRGRNF. The CDR3 DNA reads TGTGCCATCAGTGGAGGAAGGGACAGGGGTAGAAACTTC.

The gene calls are TRBV7-3 and TRBJ2-3; 10 bases map to TRBD1. The CDR3 sequence is 15 residues long. V lost 5 bases to trimming and J lost 3 bases; unmatched junction nucleotides: 5. The germline CDR1 and CDR2 sequences are SGHTA and FQGTGA. In nucleotides, the CDR3 is TGTGCCAGCAGCCAGGACAGGGGGAAAACAGATACGCAGTATTTT. Residues: CASSQDRGKTDTQYF.

The rearrangement joins TRBV7-3 to TRBJ2-7; D may be TRBD2 (6 bases). CDR1 SGHTA and CDR2 FQGTGA come from the germline V gene. The CDR3 contains 15 residues. Between the trimmed V and J ends, which lost 1 base and 2 bases, there was a span of 12 bases. The CDR3 loop reads CASSLRAGTPYEQYF. The CDR3 DNA reads TGTGCCAGCAGCTTAAGGGCGGGGACCCCCTACGAGCAGTACTTC.

This chain connects TRBV27 to TRBJ2-2; D is unclear. This CDR3 spans 12 amino acids. V was shortened by 2 bases and J by 5 bases, with 3 bases between the two germline ends. Per germline, CDR1 MNHEY and CDR2 SMNVEV (reference sequence). CDR3 residues: CASSLQTGELFF. Written as DNA, the CDR3 is TGTGCCAGCAGTTTACAAACCGGGGAGCTGTTTTTT.

This chain's CDR3 is CASSSDRPLAKNIQYF. The DNA of the CDR3 is TGTGCCAGCAGTTCGGACAGGCCCCTAGCCAAAAACATTCAGTACTTC. V is TRBV6-5 and J is TRBJ2-4, with 7 bases fitting TRBD1. Germline CDR1 MNHEY, CDR2 SVGAGI. V gave up 4 bases and J gave up 0 bases; unmatched junction bases: 6. The CDR3 runs 16 residues.

The chain carries TRBV27 and TRBJ1-4; 7 positions agree with TRBD1. V trimming: 6 bases; J trimming: 1 base; junction bases outside the gene matches: 2. Germline CDR1 MNHEY, CDR2 SMNVEV (reference sequence). The CDR3 totals 14 residues. The CDR3 reads CASSRQGTNEKLFF. CDR3 sequence (DNA): TGTGCCAGCAGCCGACAGGGAACTAATGAAAAACTGTTTTTT. The whole variable domain, remainder taken from reference TRBV27 and TRBJ1-4, is EAQVTQNPRYLITVTGKKLTVTCSQNMNHEYMSWYRQDPGLGLRQIYYSMNVEVTDKGDVPEGYKVSRKEKRNFPLILESPSPNQTSLYFCASSRQGTNEKLFFGSGTQLSVL.

The chain employs TRBV9 and TRBJ1-2, with a possible D match to TRBD1 (6 bases). Germline CDR1 is SGDLS and CDR2 is YYNGEE. V gave up 0 bases and J gave up 5 bases, with 11 bases separating them. This CDR3 is built from 14 residues. The DNA for the CDR3 is TGTGCCAGCAGCGTAGGAGGGGGTCATTATGGCTACACCTTC. Protein product: CASSVGGGHYGYTF.